This TCR beta chain was recorded in a study of graft-versus-host responses after intestinal transplantation. Germline V gene lookup returns CDR1 SGDLS and CDR2 YYNGEE. V lost 4 bases and J lost 10, with 16 bases in between. The CDR3 is 13 residues long. Study-level results: Peak circulating GvH clone levels tracked with early post-transplant HvG declines.

Intraepithelial and lamina propria lymphocytes were freed from processed graft tissue. The assay was immunoSEQ multiplex PCR, and TCRdb's table has in-frame clones only and misses some. The data show about 7,600 clones, around four fifths seen once. As for this clone: Its target is not known.

The sample here was ileum tissue, taken approximately 120 days after transplant. This clonotype originated in a human patient who received an intestinal transplant, so some T cells may come from the graft donor. This chain connects TRBV9 to TRBJ2-3; D is perhaps TRBD1 (5 bases). The CDR3: CASSFRSGRAQYF. Here the CDR3 DNA reads TGTGCCAGCAGCTTCCGCTCGGGCAGGGCGCAGTATTTT.